The sequence of this T cell receptor (beta chain) was determined in a study of cytomegalovirus exposure and HLA in healthy donors. Study in general: Genetic ancestry analysis placed about 76% of the 398 donors that were genotyped in the Caucasian-associated cluster. Overall study results and limits: With high specificity and sensitivity, the classifier reportedly diagnosed cytomegalovirus status. For most TCR sequences rarity was the rule, although some public TCRs occurred in many donors.

Primers included in the PCR were 60 Vbeta and 13 Jbeta primers. Assay used: immunoSEQ multiplex PCR; TCRdb lists only in-frame clones, some missing. The sample shows 100,000 to 150,000 clones, 80% of them seen only once. The CDR3 runs to 16 residues. V trimming: 4 bases; J trimming: 9 bases; junction bases outside the gene matches: 8. Germline V gene sequence: CDR1 MDHEN, CDR2 SYDVKM. Turning to this clone: No antigen is known for it.

This chain links TRBV28 with TRBJ2-1, with 14 bases identical to TRBD2. The clonotype was recovered from a female donor in good health and CMV-seronegative. The material sequenced was PBMCs. CDR3 sequence (DNA): TGTGCCAGCAGTTCAGGGACTAGCGGGAGACGGGGTGAGCAGTTCTTC. Amino acids: CASSSGTSGRRGEQFF.